The 2 T cell receptor beta chains presented below share a single source sample, sequenced in a study of shared clonotypes between healthy human individuals. Produced via immunoSEQ multiplex PCR; TCRdb's table is partial and in-frame only. The profile shows about 92,000 clones, roughly 45% of them singletons. The material sequenced was PBMCs. The receptors come from a woman aged 40 to 50 in good health. Some clones in this sample may be carry-over from other donors' samples.

Regarding this clone: Being one base from a much bigger clone, this may be a read error. Other DNA sequences from this sample encode an identical CDR3 as well. This chain connects TRBV30 to TRBJ2-7; a possible D gene is TRBD2 (5 bases). V was shortened by 3 bases and J by 3 bases, with 9 bases between the two germline ends. Germline CDR1 and CDR2: GTSNPN and SVGIG (reference sequence). This CDR3 is built from 12 residues. CDR3 loop: CAWSGSGYEQYF. DNA of the CDR3: TGTGCCTGGAGCGGCAGCGGCTACGAGCAGTACTTC.

As to this clone: This likely came from a read error, as a far larger clone is one base away. The rearrangement joins TRBV30 to TRBJ2-4; D gene uncertain. The J call is uncertain, as TRBJ2-7 better fits the DNA end. The CDR3 covers 11 residues. CDR1 and CDR2 from the germline V gene are GTSNPN and SVGIG (reference sequence). The CDR3 sequence is CAWSLQGEQYF. For the CDR3, the DNA is TGTGCCTGGAGTTTACAAGGCGAGCAGTACTTC.